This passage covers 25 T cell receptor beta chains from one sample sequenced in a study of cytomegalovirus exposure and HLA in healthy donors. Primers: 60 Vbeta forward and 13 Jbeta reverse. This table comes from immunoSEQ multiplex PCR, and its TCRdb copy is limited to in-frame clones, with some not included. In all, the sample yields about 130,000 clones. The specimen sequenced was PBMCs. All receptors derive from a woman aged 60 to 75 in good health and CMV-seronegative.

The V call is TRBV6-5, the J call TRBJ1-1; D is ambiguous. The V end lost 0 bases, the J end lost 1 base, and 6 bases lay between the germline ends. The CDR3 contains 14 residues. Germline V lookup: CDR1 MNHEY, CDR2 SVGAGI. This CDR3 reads CASSYSEGNTEAFF. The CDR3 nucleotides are TGTGCCAGCAGTTACTCGGAGGGGAACACTGAAGCTTTCTTT.

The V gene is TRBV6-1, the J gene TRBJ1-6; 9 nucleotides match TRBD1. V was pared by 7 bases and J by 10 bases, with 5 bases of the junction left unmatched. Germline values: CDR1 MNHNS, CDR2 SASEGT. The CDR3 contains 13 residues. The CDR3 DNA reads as TGTGCCAGCATTCGGGACAGGGTGTCACCCCTCCACTTT. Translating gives CASIRDRVSPLHF.

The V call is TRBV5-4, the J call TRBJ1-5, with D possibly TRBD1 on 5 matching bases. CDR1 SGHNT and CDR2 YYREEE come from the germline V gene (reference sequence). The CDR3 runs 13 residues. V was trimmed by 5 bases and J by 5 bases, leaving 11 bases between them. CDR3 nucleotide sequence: TGTGCCAGCAGTCGTGGGGCAGATCAGCCCCAGCATTTT. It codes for CASSRGADQPQHF.

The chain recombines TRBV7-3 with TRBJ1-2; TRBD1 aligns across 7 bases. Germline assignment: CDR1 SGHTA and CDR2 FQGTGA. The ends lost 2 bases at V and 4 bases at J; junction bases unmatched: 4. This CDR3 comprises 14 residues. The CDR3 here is CASSLDRDSYGYTF. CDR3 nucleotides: TGTGCCAGCAGCTTAGACAGGGATTCCTATGGCTACACCTTC. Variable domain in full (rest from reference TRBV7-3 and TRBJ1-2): GAGVSQTPSNKVTEKGKYVELRCDPISGHTALYWYRQSLGQGPEFLIYFQGTGAADDSGLPNDRFFAVRPEGSVSTLKIQRTERGDSAVYLCASSLDRDSYGYTFGSGTRLTVV.

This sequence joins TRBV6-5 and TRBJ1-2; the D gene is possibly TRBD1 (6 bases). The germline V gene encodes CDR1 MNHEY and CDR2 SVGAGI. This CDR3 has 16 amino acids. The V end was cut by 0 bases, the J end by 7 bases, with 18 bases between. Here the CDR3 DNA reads TGTGCCAGCAGTTACTCAGTGCTCGACAGGTTGCCTGGCTACACCTTC. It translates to CASSYSVLDRLPGYTF.

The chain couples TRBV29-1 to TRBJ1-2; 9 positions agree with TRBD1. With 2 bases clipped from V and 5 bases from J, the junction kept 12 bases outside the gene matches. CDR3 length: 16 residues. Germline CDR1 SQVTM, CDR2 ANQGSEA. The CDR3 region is CSVEFRDREYRYGYTF. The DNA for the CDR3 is TGCAGCGTTGAATTCCGGGACAGGGAGTATCGGTATGGCTACACCTTC.

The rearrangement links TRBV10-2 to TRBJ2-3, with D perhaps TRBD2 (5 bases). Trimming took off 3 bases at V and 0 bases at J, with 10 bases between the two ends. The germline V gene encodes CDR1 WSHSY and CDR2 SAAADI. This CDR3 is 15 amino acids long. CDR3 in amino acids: CASSDPSGSTDTQYF. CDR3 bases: TGCGCCAGCAGTGATCCCAGCGGAAGCACAGATACGCAGTATTTT.

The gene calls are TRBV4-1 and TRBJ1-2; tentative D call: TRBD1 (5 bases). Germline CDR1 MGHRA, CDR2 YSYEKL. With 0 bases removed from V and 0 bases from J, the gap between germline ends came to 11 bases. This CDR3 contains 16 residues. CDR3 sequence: CASSQDPPGTNYGYTF. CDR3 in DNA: TGCGCCAGCAGCCAAGATCCCCCAGGGACTAACTATGGCTACACCTTC.

CDR3 loop: CASKGTAGESTDTQYF. CDR3 nucleotides: TGCGCCAGCAAAGGCACGGCGGGGGAAAGCACAGATACGCAGTATTTT. The genes are TRBV10-2 and TRBJ2-3; 7 nucleotides line up with TRBD2. After removal of 7 bases from V and 0 bases from J, the junction contained 10 bases not matched to a gene. The CDR3 runs to 16 residues. CDR1 is WSHSY and CDR2 is SAAADI in the germline V gene.

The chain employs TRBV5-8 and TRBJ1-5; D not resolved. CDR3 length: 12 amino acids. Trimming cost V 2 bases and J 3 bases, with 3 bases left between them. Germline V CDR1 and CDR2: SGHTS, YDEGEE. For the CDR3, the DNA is TGTGCCAGCAGCTTACACAATCAGCCCCAGCATTTT. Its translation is CASSLHNQPQHF.

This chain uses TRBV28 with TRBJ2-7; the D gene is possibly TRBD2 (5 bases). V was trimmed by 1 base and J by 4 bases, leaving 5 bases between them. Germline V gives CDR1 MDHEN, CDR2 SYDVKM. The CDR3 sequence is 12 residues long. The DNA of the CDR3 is TGTGCCAGCAGTTTATCGGGGTACGAGCAGTACTTC. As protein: CASSLSGYEQYF.

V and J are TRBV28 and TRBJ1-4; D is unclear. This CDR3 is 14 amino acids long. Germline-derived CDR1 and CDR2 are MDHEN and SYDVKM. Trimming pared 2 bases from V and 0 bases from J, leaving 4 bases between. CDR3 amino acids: CASSLQSTNEKLFF. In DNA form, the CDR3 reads TGTGCCAGCAGTTTACAATCAACTAATGAAAAACTGTTTTTT.

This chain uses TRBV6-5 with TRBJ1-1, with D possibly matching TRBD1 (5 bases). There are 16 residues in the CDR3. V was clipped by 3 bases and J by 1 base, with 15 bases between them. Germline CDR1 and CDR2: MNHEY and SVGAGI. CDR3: CASSYGRVGKNTEAFF. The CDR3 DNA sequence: TGTGCCAGCAGTTATGGCAGGGTGGGGAAGAACACTGAAGCTTTCTTT.

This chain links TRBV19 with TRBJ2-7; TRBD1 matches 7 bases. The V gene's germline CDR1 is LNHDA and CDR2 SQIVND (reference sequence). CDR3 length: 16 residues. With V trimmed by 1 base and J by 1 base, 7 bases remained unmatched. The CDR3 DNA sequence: TGTGCCAGTAGTATAGTGAGGGGGCGCGGTTCCTACGAGCAGTACTTC. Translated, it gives CASSIVRGRGSYEQYF.

DNA of the CDR3: TGTGCCAGCAGCTCAGAAAGAGGGACCCAGTACTTC. It yields the protein CASSSERGTQYF. The V call is TRBV7-2, the J call TRBJ2-5; no clear D gene. The length of the CDR3 is 12 residues. Germline loops: CDR1 SGHTA, CDR2 FQGNSA. Trimming removed 4 bases from V and 7 bases from J, with 10 bases in between. Using reference TRBV7-2 and TRBJ2-5 for the parts outside the CDR3, the full variable domain is GAGVSQSPSNKVTEKGKDVELRCDPISGHTALYWYRQSLGQGLEFLIYFQGNSAPDKSGLPSDRFSAERTGGSVSTLTIQRTQQEDSAVYLCASSSERGTQYFGPGTRLLVL.

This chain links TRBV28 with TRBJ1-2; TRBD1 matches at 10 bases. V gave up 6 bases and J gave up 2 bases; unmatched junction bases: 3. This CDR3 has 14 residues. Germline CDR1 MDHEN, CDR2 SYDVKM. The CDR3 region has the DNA TGTGCCAGCAGCCGGGGACAGGGGAACTATGGCTACACCTTC. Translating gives CASSRGQGNYGYTF.

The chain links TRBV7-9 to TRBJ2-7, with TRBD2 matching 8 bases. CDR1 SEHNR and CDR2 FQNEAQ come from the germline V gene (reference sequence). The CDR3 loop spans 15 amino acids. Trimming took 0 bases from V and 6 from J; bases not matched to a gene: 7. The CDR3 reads CASSLAAAGGSEQYF. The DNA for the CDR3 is TGTGCCAGCAGCTTAGCTGCCGCGGGAGGCAGCGAGCAGTACTTC.

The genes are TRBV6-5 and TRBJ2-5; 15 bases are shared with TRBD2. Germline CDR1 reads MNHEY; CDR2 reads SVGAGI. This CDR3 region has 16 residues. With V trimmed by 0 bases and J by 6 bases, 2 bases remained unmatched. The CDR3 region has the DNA TGTGCCAGCAGTTACTCGGGACTAGCGGGAGGAAAGACCCAGTACTTC. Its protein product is CASSYSGLAGGKTQYF.

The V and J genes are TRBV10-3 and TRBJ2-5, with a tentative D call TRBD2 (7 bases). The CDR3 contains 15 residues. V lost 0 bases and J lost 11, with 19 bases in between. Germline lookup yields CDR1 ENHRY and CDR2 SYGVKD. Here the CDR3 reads CAISESTQGGGPQYF. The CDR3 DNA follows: TGTGCCATCAGTGAGTCGACTCAGGGCGGGGGCCCGCAGTACTTC.

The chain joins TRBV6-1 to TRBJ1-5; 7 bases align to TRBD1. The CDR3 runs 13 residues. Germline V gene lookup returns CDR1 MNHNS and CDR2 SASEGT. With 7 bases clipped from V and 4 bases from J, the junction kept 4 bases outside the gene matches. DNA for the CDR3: TGTGCCAGCAACCCGACAGGGAATCAGCCCCAGCATTTT. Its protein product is CASNPTGNQPQHF.

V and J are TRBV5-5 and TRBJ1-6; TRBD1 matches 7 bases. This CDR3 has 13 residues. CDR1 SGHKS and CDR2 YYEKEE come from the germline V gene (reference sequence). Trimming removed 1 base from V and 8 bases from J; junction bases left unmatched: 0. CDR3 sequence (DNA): TGTGCCAGCAGCTTGACAGGGGATTCACCCCTCCACTTT. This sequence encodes CASSLTGDSPLHF.

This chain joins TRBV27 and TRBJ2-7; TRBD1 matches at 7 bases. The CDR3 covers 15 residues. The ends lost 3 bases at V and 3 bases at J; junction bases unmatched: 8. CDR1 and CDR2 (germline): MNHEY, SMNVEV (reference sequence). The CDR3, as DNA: TGTGCCAGCAGTTTCTCCGGGACAGTAAACTACGAGCAGTACTTC. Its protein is CASSFSGTVNYEQYF.

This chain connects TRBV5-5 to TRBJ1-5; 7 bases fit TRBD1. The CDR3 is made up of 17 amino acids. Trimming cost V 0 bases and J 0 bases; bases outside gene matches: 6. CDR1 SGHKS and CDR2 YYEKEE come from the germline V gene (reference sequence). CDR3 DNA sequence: TGTGCCAGCAGCTTGGACGACAGGGCATCTAGCAATCAGCCCCAGCATTTT. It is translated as CASSLDDRASSNQPQHF.

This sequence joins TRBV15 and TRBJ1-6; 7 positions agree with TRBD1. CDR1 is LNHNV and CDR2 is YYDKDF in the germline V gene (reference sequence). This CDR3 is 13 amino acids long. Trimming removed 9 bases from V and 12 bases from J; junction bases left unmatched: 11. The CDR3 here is CATGTAPRGPLHF. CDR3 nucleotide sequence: TGTGCCACAGGGACAGCCCCACGAGGACCCCTCCACTTT.

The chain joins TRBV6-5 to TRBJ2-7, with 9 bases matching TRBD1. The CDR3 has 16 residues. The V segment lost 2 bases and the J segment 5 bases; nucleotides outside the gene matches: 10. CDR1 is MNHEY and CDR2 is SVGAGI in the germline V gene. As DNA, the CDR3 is TGTGCCAGCAGTTACCAGGGACAGGGAGGTCTCAACGAGCAGTACTTC. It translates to CASSYQGQGGLNEQYF.